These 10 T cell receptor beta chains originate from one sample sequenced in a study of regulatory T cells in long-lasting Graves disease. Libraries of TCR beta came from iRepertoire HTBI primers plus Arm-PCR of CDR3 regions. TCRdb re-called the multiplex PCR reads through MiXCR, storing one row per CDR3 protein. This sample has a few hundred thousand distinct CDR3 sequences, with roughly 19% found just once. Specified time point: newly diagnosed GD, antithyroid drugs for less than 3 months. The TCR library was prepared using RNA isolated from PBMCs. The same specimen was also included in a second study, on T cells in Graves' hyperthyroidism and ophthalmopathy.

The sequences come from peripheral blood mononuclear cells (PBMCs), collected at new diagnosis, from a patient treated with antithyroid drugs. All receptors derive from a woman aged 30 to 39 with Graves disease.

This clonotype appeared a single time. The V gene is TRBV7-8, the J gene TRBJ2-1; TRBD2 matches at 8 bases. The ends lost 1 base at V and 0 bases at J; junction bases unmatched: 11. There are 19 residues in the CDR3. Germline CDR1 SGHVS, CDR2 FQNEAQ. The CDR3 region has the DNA TGTGCCAGCAGCTTAGGGCTAGCGGGCCCACTTAGCTCCTACAATGAGCAGTTCTTC. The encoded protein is CASSLGLAGPLSSYNEQFF.

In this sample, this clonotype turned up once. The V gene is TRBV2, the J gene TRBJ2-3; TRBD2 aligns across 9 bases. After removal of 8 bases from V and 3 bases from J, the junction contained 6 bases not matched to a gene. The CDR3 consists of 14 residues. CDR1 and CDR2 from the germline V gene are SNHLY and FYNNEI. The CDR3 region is CASQAGGGTDTQYF. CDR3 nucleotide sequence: TGTGCCAGCCAAGCGGGAGGAGGAACAGATACGCAGTATTTT.

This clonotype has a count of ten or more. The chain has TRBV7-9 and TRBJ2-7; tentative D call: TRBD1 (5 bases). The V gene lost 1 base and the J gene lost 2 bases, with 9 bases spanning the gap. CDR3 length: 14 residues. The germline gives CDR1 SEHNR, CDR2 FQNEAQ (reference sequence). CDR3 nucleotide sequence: TGTGCCAGCAGCTTAGTGGGCAGGGCCTACGAGCAGTACTTC. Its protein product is CASSLVGRAYEQYF. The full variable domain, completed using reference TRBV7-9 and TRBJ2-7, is DTGVSQNPRHKITKRGQNVTFRCDPISEHNRLYWYRQTLGQGPEFLTYFQNEAQLEKSRLLSDRFSAERPKGSFSTLEIQRTEQGDSAMYLCASSLVGRAYEQYFGPGTRLTVT.

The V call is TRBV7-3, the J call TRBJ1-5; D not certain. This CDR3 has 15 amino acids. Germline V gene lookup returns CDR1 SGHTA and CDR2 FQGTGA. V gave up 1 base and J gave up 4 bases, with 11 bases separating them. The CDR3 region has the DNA TGTGCCAGCAGCTTAAAGTCCAGGCCTAATCAGCCCCAGCATTTT. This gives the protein CASSLKSRPNQPQHF.

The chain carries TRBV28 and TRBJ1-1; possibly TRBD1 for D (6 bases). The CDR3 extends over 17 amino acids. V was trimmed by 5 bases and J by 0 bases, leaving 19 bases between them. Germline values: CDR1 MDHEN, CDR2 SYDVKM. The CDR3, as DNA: TGTGCCAGCAGTCTTTCTGGGCGTCACAGGGTGAACACTGAAGCTTTCTTT. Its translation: CASSLSGRHRVNTEAFF. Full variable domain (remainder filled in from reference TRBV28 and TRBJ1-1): DVKVTQSSRYLVKRTGEKVFLECVQDMDHENMFWYRQDPGLGLRLIYFSYDVKMKEKGDIPEGYSVSREKKERFSLILESASTNQTSMYLCASSLSGRHRVNTEAFFGQGTRLTVV.

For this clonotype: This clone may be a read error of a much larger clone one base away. CDR3 DNA: TGTGCCAGCAGACCCCGTCCGACAGGGGGGTATGGCTATGGCTACACCTTC. This codes for CASRPRPTGGYGYGYTF. The gene calls are TRBV6-2 or TRBV6-3 and TRBJ1-2; 9 bases line up with TRBD1. CDR1 and CDR2 from the germline V gene are MNHEY and SVGEGT. CDR3 length: 17 residues. V shed 6 bases and J 4 bases; nucleotides not matched to a gene: 15.

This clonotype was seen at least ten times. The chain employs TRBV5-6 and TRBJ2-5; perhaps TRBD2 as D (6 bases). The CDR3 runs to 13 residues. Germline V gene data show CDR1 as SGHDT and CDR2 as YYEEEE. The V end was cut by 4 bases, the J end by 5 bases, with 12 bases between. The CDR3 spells CASSIGRGETQYF. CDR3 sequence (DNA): TGTGCCAGCAGCATAGGACGGGGGGAGACCCAGTACTTC. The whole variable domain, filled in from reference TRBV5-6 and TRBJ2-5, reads DAGVTQSPTHLIKTRGQQVTLRCSPKSGHDTVSWYQQALGQGPQFIFQYYEEEERQRGNFPDRFSGHQFPNYSSELNVNALLLGDSALYLCASSIGRGETQYFGPGTRLLVL.

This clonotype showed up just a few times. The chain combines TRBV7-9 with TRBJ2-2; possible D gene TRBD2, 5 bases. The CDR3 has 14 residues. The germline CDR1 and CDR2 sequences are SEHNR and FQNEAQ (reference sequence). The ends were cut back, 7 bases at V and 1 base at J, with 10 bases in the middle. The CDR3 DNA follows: TGTGCCAGCACCCGGGCGGGGAACACCGGGGAGCTGTTTTTT. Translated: CASTRAGNTGELFF.

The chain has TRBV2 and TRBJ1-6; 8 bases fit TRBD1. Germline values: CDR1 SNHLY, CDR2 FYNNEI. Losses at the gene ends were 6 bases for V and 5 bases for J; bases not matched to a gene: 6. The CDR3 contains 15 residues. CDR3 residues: CASRDRVYNNSPLHF. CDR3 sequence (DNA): TGTGCCAGCAGGGACAGGGTCTATAATAATTCACCCCTCCACTTT. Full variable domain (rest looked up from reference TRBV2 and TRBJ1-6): EPEVTQTPSHQVTQMGQEVILRCVPISNHLYFYWYRQILGQKVEFLVSFYNNEISEKSEIFDDQFSVERPDGSNFTLKIRSTKLEDSAMYFCASRDRVYNNSPLHFGNGTRLTVT.

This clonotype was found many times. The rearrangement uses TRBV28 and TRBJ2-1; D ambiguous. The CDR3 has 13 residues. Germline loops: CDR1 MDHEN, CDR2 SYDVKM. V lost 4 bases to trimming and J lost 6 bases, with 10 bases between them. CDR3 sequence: CASSSDESNEQFF. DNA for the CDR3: TGTGCCAGCAGTTCCGACGAGAGCAATGAGCAGTTCTTC.